Following are 4 T cell receptor beta chains from one sample sequenced in a study of CXCR3-negative and CXCR3-positive naive CD8 T cells. With UMI labels, 5' RACE was used to prepare the TRB cDNA libraries. TCRdb reprocessed the 5' RACE reads, keeping one entry per CDR3 protein, no DNA. The table lists about 120,000 distinct CDR3 sequences, with about 0.34% in the top ten. Their recognized antigens are unknown. Study-level findings and limits: Compared with CXCR3-negative naive cells, CXCR3-positive naive cells showed more hydrophobic TRB CDR3s.

The sequencing input was naive CXCR3+ CD8+ T cells from blood. Subset in this sample: CD45RO-CCR7+CD27+CD95- naive CD8+ T cells expressing CXCR3 (TNR3+). Receptors were obtained from a human donor in good health. Some clones in this sample may be carry-over from other donors' samples.

The chain has TRBV5-1 and TRBJ1-1. The CDR3 sequence is 15 residues long. In germline, CDR1 is SGHRS, CDR2 YFSETQ. The CDR3: CASSLGWETNTEAFF.

This chain links TRBV11-2 with TRBJ1-2. This CDR3 spans 16 amino acids. The V gene's germline CDR1 is SGHAT and CDR2 FQNNGV. CDR3 amino acids: CASSPSPLLLNYGYTF.

V usage is TRBV6-5 and J usage is TRBJ2-7; absent DNA, TCRdb's TRBD2 call cannot be checked. The germline CDR1 and CDR2 sequences are MNHEY and SVGAGI. This CDR3 contains 13 residues. The CDR3 is CASRLGLPYEQYF.

The rearrangement joins TRBV12-3 or TRBV12-4 to TRBJ2-7; absent DNA, TCRdb's TRBD2 call cannot be checked. The CDR3 spans 16 residues. The CDR3 spells CASSFIRRGGVYEQYF.